The 24 T cell receptor beta chains given below trace back to one sample, sequenced in a study of control samples from healthy donors and cancer patients. Some clones are missing from TCRdb's copy, which holds only in-frame ones; the method was immunoSEQ multiplex PCR. The sample holds 120,000 or so clones, roughly 90% seen once. Sequenced: blood. All receptors derive from a man in his forties or fifties in good health.

The rearrangement joins TRBV2 to TRBJ1-2; 7 positions agree with TRBD1. CDR3 size: 13 residues. Looked up from germline, CDR1 is SNHLY and CDR2 is FYNNEI. Trimming removed 6 bases from V and 4 bases from J; junction bases left unmatched: 5. The DNA for the CDR3 is TGTGCCAGCAGGGGGACAGATAGCTATGGCTACACCTTC. Protein: CASRGTDSYGYTF.

The V call is TRBV9, the J call TRBJ2-5, with D perhaps matching TRBD1 (7 bases). V was trimmed by 0 bases and J by 6 bases, leaving 12 bases between them. The CDR3 is made up of 14 amino acids. In germline, CDR1 is SGDLS, CDR2 YYNGEE. The CDR3 sequence: CASSVEAGGKTQYF. The CDR3 nucleotides read TGTGCCAGCAGCGTAGAGGCAGGGGGGAAGACCCAGTACTTC.

The chain combines TRBV19 with TRBJ1-2; 9 nucleotides line up with TRBD1. CDR3 length equals 13 residues. Germline V gives CDR1 LNHDA, CDR2 SQIVND (reference sequence). V trimming: 6 bases; J trimming: 8 bases; junction bases outside the gene matches: 7. CDR3 bases: TGTGCCAGTAGAACAACAGGGGGCGAAGGCTACACCTTC. Its protein is CASRTTGGEGYTF. Full variable domain (rest looked up from reference TRBV19 and TRBJ1-2): DGGITQSPKYLFRKEGQNVTLSCEQNLNHDAMYWYRQDPGQGLRLIYYSQIVNDFQKGDIAEGYSVSREKKESFPLTVTSAQKNPTAFYLCASRTTGGEGYTFGSGTRLTVV.

The gene calls are TRBV6-2 or TRBV6-3 and TRBJ2-1; the D gene is possibly TRBD2 (5 bases). This CDR3 contains 17 residues. Deletions cut 0 bases from V and 2 bases from J, with 14 bases between. Germline V lookup: CDR1 MNHEY, CDR2 SVGEGT. The CDR3 protein is CASSYSTRLAAYNEQFF. The CDR3 DNA sequence: TGTGCCAGCAGTTACTCGACGCGGCTAGCCGCCTACAATGAGCAGTTCTTC.

The rearrangement uses TRBV6-1 and TRBJ1-2; possibly TRBD1 for D (5 bases). V was trimmed by 0 bases and J by 6 bases, leaving 8 bases between them. The CDR3 has 13 residues. The germline CDR1 and CDR2 sequences are MNHNS and SASEGT. The DNA of the CDR3 is TGTGCCAGCAGTGAAGCCAGGGAGGATGGCTACACCTTC. Amino acids: CASSEAREDGYTF.

This chain connects TRBV4-2 to TRBJ1-2; D is unclear. The CDR3 covers 14 residues. The germline CDR1 and CDR2 sequences are LGHNA and YNFKEQ. The V end was cut by 1 base, the J end by 6 bases, with 12 bases between. In DNA form, the CDR3 reads TGTGCCAGCAGCCAAGCGGGGAAGTGGGATGGCTACACCTTC. Protein: CASSQAGKWDGYTF.

V usage is TRBV3-1 (or the pseudogene TRBV3-2) and J usage is TRBJ1-2; 7 nucleotides match TRBD1. CDR1 is LGHDT and CDR2 is YNNKEL in the germline V gene (reference sequence). V was pared by 4 bases and J by 4 bases, with 9 bases of the junction left unmatched. The CDR3 totals 15 residues. CDR3 nucleotides: TGTGCCAGCAGCCCTCCCCTAACAGGGGTCTATGGCTACACCTTC. It encodes CASSPPLTGVYGYTF.

The chain uses TRBV7-2 and TRBJ1-1, with D possibly TRBD1 on 5 matching bases. V gave up 3 bases and J gave up 3 bases, with 8 bases separating them. Germline loops: CDR1 SGHTA, CDR2 FQGNSA. This CDR3 is built from 13 residues. The CDR3, as DNA: TGTGCCAGCAGCTTCACAGGAGACACTGAAGCTTTCTTT. This encodes CASSFTGDTEAFF.

The CDR3 nucleotides read TGTGCCAGCAGTCTTAACAAGGGACAGGGGGCGCGGGAGCAGTTCTTC. Its translation is CASSLNKGQGAREQFF. The V and J genes are TRBV6-6 and TRBJ2-1; TRBD1 matches at 12 bases. Trimming removed 5 bases from V and 10 bases from J; junction bases left unmatched: 12. The CDR3 consists of 16 residues. Germline values: CDR1 MNHNY, CDR2 SVGAGI (reference sequence).

The rearrangement links TRBV2 to TRBJ1-6; the D is unclear. The V and J ends lost 6 bases and 5 bases respectively, with 5 bases between them. CDR3 length: 12 amino acids. Germline V gene sequence: CDR1 SNHLY, CDR2 FYNNEI. The CDR3 protein is CASRRNNSPLHF. The CDR3 DNA is TGTGCCAGCAGACGGAATAATTCACCCCTCCACTTT.

The chain uses TRBV25-1 and TRBJ1-1, with D perhaps TRBD1 (5 bases). Trimming shortened V by 7 bases and J by 0 bases, and 15 bases separated the two germline ends. The germline V gene encodes CDR1 MGHDK and CDR2 SYGVNS. The CDR3 consists of 15 residues. The chain's CDR3 is CASTAPGRLNTEAFF. The CDR3 nucleotides read TGTGCCAGCACAGCTCCGGGACGGCTGAACACTGAAGCTTTCTTT.

This chain uses TRBV7-2 with TRBJ2-1; D unclear. The germline V gene has CDR1 SGHTA and CDR2 FQGNSA. This CDR3 is built from 12 residues. The germline V and J ends were trimmed by 1 base and 8 bases, with 6 bases remaining between them. CDR3 DNA: TGTGCCAGCAGCTTAGATCAGTATGAGCAGTTCTTC. It translates to CASSLDQYEQFF.

The V and J genes are TRBV11-1 and TRBJ2-7; D could derive from TRBD1 or TRBD2 (5 bases each). V was trimmed by 2 bases and J by 6 bases, leaving 14 bases between them. This CDR3 spans 14 amino acids. The germline V gene encodes CDR1 SGHAT and CDR2 FQDESV (reference sequence). The CDR3 nucleotides read TGTGCCAGCAGCTTATGGGCCCCAGGGACCGAGCAGTACTTC. This gives the protein CASSLWAPGTEQYF.

This clone was counted once. The chain couples TRBV10-3 to TRBJ1-2; TRBD1 is a possible D gene (5 bases). Germline V gene lookup returns CDR1 ENHRY and CDR2 SYGVKD. Trimming removed 3 bases from V and 3 bases from J, with 23 bases in between. The CDR3 runs to 18 residues. DNA for the CDR3: TGTGCCATCAGTGATGGTCTCGGGGGAGGATCGGTATACTATGGCTACACCTTC. This encodes CAISDGLGGGSVYYGYTF.

This chain uses TRBV19 with TRBJ1-5; D unclear. V lost 3 bases and J lost 3, with 6 bases in between. From germline, CDR1 is LNHDA and CDR2 SQIVND (reference sequence). CDR3 length: 13 amino acids. For the CDR3, the DNA is TGTGCCAGTAGTATTGGCGTCAATCAGCCCCAGCATTTT. Protein product: CASSIGVNQPQHF.

J is TRBJ1-3 and V is TRBV10-2; D is ambiguous. This CDR3 has 17 residues. The germline CDR1 and CDR2 sequences are WSHSY and SAAADI. V lost 0 bases, J lost 1 base, and 13 bases lay in between. The CDR3 nucleotides read TGCGCCAGCAGTGAGTCAGGCGGCCCCCCATCTGGAAACACCATATATTTT. Its translation is CASSESGGPPSGNTIYF.

The V gene is TRBV5-1, the J gene TRBJ2-1; 11 positions match TRBD2. This CDR3 region has 17 residues. CDR1 and CDR2 (germline): SGHRS, YFSETQ. The trim removed 2 bases at V and 6 bases at J, leaving 10 bases unmatched. This CDR3 reads CASSLITLAGGGNEQFF. As DNA, the CDR3 is TGCGCCAGCAGCTTAATAACTCTAGCGGGGGGCGGCAATGAGCAGTTCTTC.

This chain connects TRBV7-9 to TRBJ2-6, with no clear D. There are 13 residues in the CDR3. The germline CDR1 and CDR2 sequences are SEHNR and FQNEAQ (reference sequence). Trimming left V 3 bases short and J 4 bases short, with 4 bases between. CDR3 sequence reads: CASSFDGANVLTF. Here the CDR3 DNA reads TGTGCCAGCAGCTTTGACGGGGCCAACGTCCTGACTTTC.

There are a few counts of this clone. CDR3 nucleotide sequence: TGTGCCAGCAGTTTATTTGGACAGCGAGGGATTGAAGCTTTCTTT. Translation gives CASSLFGQRGIEAFF. The chain employs TRBV27 and TRBJ1-1; D is possibly TRBD1 (6 bases). CDR1 is MNHEY, CDR2 SMNVEV, per germline (reference sequence). The CDR3 contains 15 residues. The V and J ends lost 1 base and 7 bases respectively, with 16 bases between them.

This sequence joins TRBV4-1 and TRBJ2-1; 8 positions match TRBD2. V shed 1 base, J shed 4 bases, and the junction held 9 bases outside the gene matches. The CDR3 has 17 residues. The V gene's germline CDR1 is MGHRA and CDR2 YSYEKL. CDR3 in DNA: TGCGCCAGCAGCCAAGTAGGAACTAGCGGATTTTACAATGAGCAGTTCTTC. It codes for CASSQVGTSGFYNEQFF.

The V call is TRBV6-1, the J call TRBJ1-2; no reliable D call. Germline CDR1 is MNHNS and CDR2 is SASEGT. Trimming stripped 0 bases from V and 4 bases from J, with 12 bases between. This CDR3 has 15 residues. This chain's CDR3 is CASSEAVGSLYGYTF. CDR3 nucleotide sequence: TGTGCCAGCAGTGAAGCGGTGGGATCCCTCTATGGCTACACCTTC.

This clone was seen more than once but under ten times. The chain employs TRBV6-1 and TRBJ1-2, with D maybe TRBD1 (6 bases). The CDR3 extends over 16 amino acids. Trimming left V 3 bases short and J 2 bases short, with 16 bases between. Looked up from germline, CDR1 is MNHNS and CDR2 is SASEGT. The CDR3 nucleotides are TGTGCCAGCAGTGACAGAGGGGGGCTTTCCAACTATGGCTACACCTTC. As protein: CASSDRGGLSNYGYTF.

This clone was found once. J is TRBJ2-5 and V is TRBV7-2; possible D gene TRBD1, 6 bases. The CDR3 contains 13 residues. The germline V and J ends were trimmed by 4 bases and 6 bases, with 12 bases remaining between them. Per the germline V gene, CDR1 is SGHTA and CDR2 is FQGNSA. For the CDR3, the DNA is TGTGCCAGCAGCTCCGACAGGCCACAGACCCAGTACTTC. Translated: CASSSDRPQTQYF.

The CDR3 coding sequence is TGTGCCAGCGGGATCGCTAGACCCTTTTCTCCGAAAGCTTTCTTT. It yields the protein CASGIARPFSPKAFF. This chain uses TRBV6-5 with TRBJ1-1; D not certain. Between the trimmed V and J ends, which lost 8 bases and 9 bases, there was a span of 25 bases. The germline gives CDR1 MNHEY, CDR2 SVGAGI. The CDR3 contains 15 residues.